This is a list of T cell receptor beta chains from one sample in a study of blood T cell repertoires in COVID-19. The protocol was immunoSEQ multiplex PCR, while the TCRdb copy is restricted to in-frame clones and leaves out a portion. There are 450,000 to 600,000 clones in the sample; roughly 90% occur only once, and roughly 0.72% lies in the top ten. Specimen: PBMCs or T cells enriched from blood (not recorded which). These receptors were taken from a woman between 18 and 29 years old who had recovered from COVID-19. Both conserved end residues are part of each CDR3. The D gene is left open where the match is weak. A row's size may be missing; if present it is once, few, many or a size class.

v_gene	d_gene	abundance	j_gene	CDR3aa	CDR3nt
TRBV28	.	.	TRBJ1-2	CASSLGLITNYGYTF	TGTGCCAGCAGTTTGGGGCTTATTACCAACTATGGCTACACCTTC
TRBV19	.	.	TRBJ1-5	CASTPGRASNQPQHF	TGTGCCAGTACCCCGGGAAGGGCCAGCAATCAGCCCCAGCATTTT
TRBV30	.	.	TRBJ2-5	CAWSHSFRQVQETQYF	TGTGCCTGGAGCCACTCCTTCAGACAAGTTCAAGAGACCCAGTACTTC
TRBV3-1/TRBV3-2	.	.	TRBJ2-5	CASSPQAYQETQYF	TGTGCCAGCAGCCCCCAGGCCTACCAAGAGACCCAGTACTTC
TRBV18	.	.	TRBJ1-1	CASSPERGTEAFF	TGTGCCAGCTCACCTGAAAGAGGCACTGAAGCTTTCTTT
TRBV6-6	TRBD2	once	TRBJ2-1	CASTPPGRGGNYEQFF	TGTGCGAGCACCCCCCCGGGGCGGGGGGGCAACTATGAGCAGTTCTTC
TRBV5-6	.	.	TRBJ1-6	CASSSSGQISPLHF	TGTGCCAGCAGCTCCTCAGGACAGATCTCGCCCCTCCACTTT
TRBV28	.	.	TRBJ1-5	CASSSGGGNQPQHF	TGTGCCAGCAGTTCGGGAGGGGGCAATCAGCCCCAGCATTTT
TRBV28	.	.	TRBJ1-4	CASSPGGRANEKLFF	TGTGCCAGCAGTCCTGGGGGGAGGGCTAATGAAAAACTGTTTTTT
TRBV11-2	TRBD1	.	TRBJ1-6	CASSPIQGNNSPLHF	TGTGCCAGCAGCCCGATACAGGGGAATAATTCACCCCTCCACTTT
TRBV9	TRBD1	.	TRBJ2-1	CASSGTGGDEQFF	TGTGCCAGCAGCGGGACAGGGGGCGATGAGCAGTTCTTC
TRBV15	TRBD1	.	TRBJ2-2	CATSTWTGATGELFF	TGTGCCACCAGCACCTGGACAGGGGCCACCGGGGAGCTGTTTTTT
TRBV11-2	TRBD1	.	TRBJ1-3	CASSVSGTGRVRDTIYF	TGTGCCAGCAGCGTAAGCGGGACAGGAAGGGTTAGAGACACCATATATTTT
TRBV21-1	.	.	TRBJ1-4	CASSKEHWDRSNEKLFF	TGTGCCAGCAGCAAAGAGCATTGGGACAGGTCTAATGAAAAACTGTTTTTT
TRBV5-1	.	.	TRBJ1-6	CASSLDENSPLHF	TGCGCCAGCAGCTTGGACGAGAATTCACCCCTCCACTTT
TRBV4-2	TRBD1	few	TRBJ1-5	CASSAVEGTDENQPQHF	TGTGCCAGCAGTGCCGTAGAGGGGACAGACGAAAATCAGCCCCAGCATTTT
TRBV4-1	.	few	TRBJ2-1	CASSQVDMGLSSYNEQFF	TGCGCCAGCAGCCAAGTGGACATGGGGCTTAGCTCCTACAATGAGCAGTTCTTC
TRBV5-4	.	.	TRBJ2-7	CASSLAGVVQQYF	TGTGCCAGCAGCTTGGCGGGTGTGGTCCAGCAGTACTTC
TRBV7-9	.	once	TRBJ1-1	CASSFSRGNTEAFF	TGTGCCAGCAGCTTCTCCCGGGGGAACACTGAAGCTTTCTTT
TRBV19	.	once	TRBJ2-3	CASSIVIRDTQYF	TGTGCCAGTAGTATAGTGATCAGGGATACGCAGTATTTT
TRBV5-8	.	.	TRBJ2-4	CASSLSVLLAKNIQYF	TGTGCCAGCAGCTTAAGCGTGCTGCTGGCCAAAAACATTCAGTACTTC
TRBV5-1	TRBD1	.	TRBJ1-1	CASSLGTVSTEAFF	TGCGCCAGCAGCTTAGGGACAGTTAGCACTGAAGCTTTCTTT
TRBV10-3	.	.	TRBJ1-4	CAISRRGGADEKLFF	TGTGCCATCAGCCGTCGGGGGGGGGCAGATGAAAAACTGTTTTTT
TRBV19	TRBD1	.	TRBJ1-5	CASSTRQGSQPQHF	TGTGCCAGTAGTACCAGACAGGGCAGTCAGCCCCAGCATTTT
TRBV30	.	.	TRBJ2-2	CAWSGGWGNTGELFF	TGTGCCTGGAGTGGAGGGTGGGGTAACACCGGGGAGCTGTTTTTT
TRBV7-8	TRBD1	.	TRBJ1-4	CASSSSYRGKLFF	TGTGCCAGCAGCTCTAGTTACAGGGGGAAACTGTTTTTT
TRBV30	.	once	TRBJ1-2	CACVPAGGIPLGYTF	TGTGCCTGCGTTCCCGCCGGCGGGATCCCGCTCGGCTACACCTTC
TRBV29-1	TRBD1	.	TRBJ1-2	CSGGQGPDYGYTF	TGCAGCGGGGGACAGGGACCGGACTATGGCTACACCTTC
TRBV19	TRBD1	few	TRBJ1-5	CASRGQGNQPQHF	TGTGCCAGTAGGGGACAGGGAAATCAGCCCCAGCATTTT
TRBV28	.	.	TRBJ1-5	CASTIWGGNQPQHF	TGTGCCAGCACCATCTGGGGGGGAAATCAGCCCCAGCATTTT
TRBV2	TRBD1	once	TRBJ2-2	CASSSGQGGNTGELFF	TGTGCCAGCAGTAGCGGACAGGGGGGGAACACCGGGGAGCTGTTTTTT
TRBV20-1	.	.	TRBJ1-6	CSASRETPGSESPLHF	TGCAGTGCCAGTCGGGAGACCCCTGGCTCTGAATCACCCCTCCACTTT